The 2 T cell receptor beta chains below come from one sample, sequenced in a study of CD8 T cells in ankylosing spondylitis. One entry per CDR3 protein, called by TCRdb with MiXCR from the 5' RACE reads. The sample includes about 52,000 distinct CDR3 sequences, 6% to 7.5% of them seen just once. Sample: blood, either unsorted or a sorted T cell fraction (not recorded which). These receptors all come from a female donor with ankylosing spondylitis or in good health (not recorded which).

This clonotype was recorded at least ten times. This chain links TRBV2 with TRBJ2-5, with D possibly TRBD1 on 5 matching bases. The germline CDR1 and CDR2 sequences are SNHLY and FYNNEI. This CDR3 is built from 13 residues. V lost 4 bases and J lost 1, with 7 bases in between. CDR3: CASSGQIQETQYF. Here the CDR3 DNA reads TGTGCCAGCAGTGGACAGATCCAAGAGACCCAGTACTTC.

This clonotype has at least ten counts. The V gene is TRBV5-1, the J gene TRBJ1-1, with a possible D match to TRBD1 (5 bases). Trimming removed 7 bases at V and 3 bases at J, with 7 bases between. This CDR3 is 11 amino acids long. Germline-derived CDR1 and CDR2 are SGHRS and YFSETQ. In DNA form, the CDR3 reads TGCGCCAGCGCGGGGGACACTGAAGCTTTCTTT. Translation gives CASAGDTEAFF.